This T cell receptor beta chain was sequenced in a study of cytomegalovirus exposure and HLA in healthy donors. The V and J ends lost 7 bases and 4 bases, in that order; junction bases with no gene match: 5. Germline V lookup: CDR1 LNHDA, CDR2 SQIVND (reference sequence). The CDR3 extends over 15 amino acids. The PCR made use of 60 Vbeta and 13 Jbeta primers. TCRdb's table, derived via immunoSEQ multiplex PCR, lists solely in-frame clones and lacks some. The sample includes some 100,000 clones, 55% to 75% seen only once; the top ten take under 6.5%. This receptor was taken from a woman in her 70s in good health and CMV-seropositive. The sequencing input was PBMCs. V is TRBV19 and J is TRBJ2-5; 14 bases fit TRBD2. The CDR3 DNA reads as TGTGCCAGTAAGACTAGCGGGGGGGCGGGAGAGACCCAGTACTTC. Translation: CASKTSGGAGETQYF.